The clone carrying this T cell receptor beta chain was recorded only once. Its antigen is not known. The method was immunoSEQ multiplex PCR; TCRdb's version includes in-frame clones alone and lacks a portion of them. The sample has over 800,000 clones, almost 95% seen once; the top ten hold 20% to 30%. The entry originates in a study of shared clonotypes between healthy human individuals. Only CD45RO-negative cells positively selected for CCR7 counted as naive CD8 cells, so terminally differentiated effector memory CD45RA+ cells were excluded. Notes on the study in general: Read depth was anticipated to influence clonotype sharing among donors.

The sample comprised naive CD8+ T cells sorted from blood. The receptor's source is a man younger than 40 in good health.

CDR3 protein: CASSVDSSDPPYEQYF. The CDR3 coding sequence is TGTGCCAGCAGCGTAGATTCGAGTGACCCCCCCTACGAGCAGTACTTC. The rearrangement joins TRBV9 to TRBJ2-7, with unresolved D. Germline assignment: CDR1 SGDLS and CDR2 YYNGEE. Trimming shortened V by 0 bases and J by 2 bases, and 15 bases separated the two germline ends. The CDR3 loop spans 16 amino acids.